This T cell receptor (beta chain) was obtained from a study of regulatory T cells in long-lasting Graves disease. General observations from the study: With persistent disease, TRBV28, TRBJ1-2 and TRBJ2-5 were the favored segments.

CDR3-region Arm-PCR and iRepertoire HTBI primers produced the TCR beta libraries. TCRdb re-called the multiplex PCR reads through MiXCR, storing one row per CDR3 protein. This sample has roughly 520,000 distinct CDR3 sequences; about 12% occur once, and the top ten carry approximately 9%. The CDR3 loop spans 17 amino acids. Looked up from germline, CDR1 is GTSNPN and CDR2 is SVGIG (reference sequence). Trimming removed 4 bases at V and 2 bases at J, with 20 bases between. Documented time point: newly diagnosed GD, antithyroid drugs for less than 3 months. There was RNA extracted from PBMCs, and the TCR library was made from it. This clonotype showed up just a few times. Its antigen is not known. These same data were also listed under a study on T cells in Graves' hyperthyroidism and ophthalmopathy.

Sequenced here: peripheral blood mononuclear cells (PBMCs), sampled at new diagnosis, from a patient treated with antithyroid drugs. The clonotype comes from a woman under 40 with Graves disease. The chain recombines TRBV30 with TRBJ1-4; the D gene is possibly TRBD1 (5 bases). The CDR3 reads CAWTSPPGRGTNEKLFF. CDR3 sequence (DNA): TGTGCCTGGACCTCTCCCCCGGGGCGCGGGACTAATGAAAAACTGTTTTTT.